This T cell receptor beta chain was identified in a study of blood T cell repertoires in COVID-19 (dated by TCRdb to the early 2020s). Regarding the research as a whole: Samples covering the acute and convalescent phases of COVID-19 were provided by collaborators in the United States, Italy and Spain. The material from the prospective study consisted of cDNA or gDNA derived from T cells, B-cell-depleted T cells, or PBMCs. Where available, HLA class I and class II types were taken from metadata supplied by the sample provider and were not determined by assay-based typing. Samples came from the ongoing ImmuneRACE study (first 160 participants) plus 1,254 subjects from 6 global collaborators. A freely available public database, intended as a resource for researchers studying the immune response to SARS-CoV-2, is where the repertoires were released. The dataset comprised deeply sampled blood TCRbeta repertoires from subjects exposed to, actively infected with, or recovered from COVID-19. The sample metadata nearly always contained a de-identified subject ID, COVID-19 status, age in years and sex.

General findings and caveats noted by the study authors: How much clinical and demographic metadata was included differed by source and by participant, and the metadata was provided uncurated.

A word on this clone: The antigen it recognizes is unknown. No base qualities exist here, and no much larger clone lies one base off it.

Whole blood was collected in K2EDTA tubes by collaborating institutions according to the institutions' own protocols. For TCRbeta analysis, collaborators shipped samples as frozen whole blood, isolated PBMCs, or DNA extracted from either of those sample types. TCRbeta CDR3 regions were amplified from genomic DNA by means of the immunoSEQ Assay, a bias-controlled multiplex PCR. In the authors' own workflow: The number of nucleated cells in each sample was estimated by amplification of reference gene primers within the assay. To quantify the absolute abundance of each unique TCRbeta CDR3 rearrangement, sequence reads were collapsed and filtered. For each sample, productive Simpson clonality was calculated as the square root of Simpson's diversity index across productive rearrangements. Entries here come from immuneACCESS through TCRdb and include only in-frame sequences with V and J called. Some clones fail to appear in such tables; in the studies checked, an unresolved V gene covers under half of the shortfall, and the cause of the remainder is unknown. That table supplies the V and J calls and clone size; D and trimming were determined from the DNA. The sample records 200,000 to 250,000 clones, about 83% of which are singletons. Around 5.5% of the sample is held by the ten biggest clonotypes.

The CDR3 sequence holds 15 residues, the cysteine and phenylalanine included. Kept here is only the CDR3 DNA, which spans 45 bases and is read in frame from base 1. The germline V gene (reference sequence) gives CDR1 as LGHDT and CDR2 as YNNKEL. Trimmed from V: 4 bases; trimmed from J: 1 base; junction bases lacking a gene match: 6. The source is a human donor in a cohort sampled during active COVID-19. Sequencing was performed on peripheral blood. The receptor chain draws on TRBV3-1 (or the pseudogene TRBV3-2) and TRBJ2-7; 8 nucleotides in the junction match TRBD2. The DNA reads as follows: TGTGCCAGCAGCCGTCTAGCGGGCGTATCCTACGAGCAGTACTTC. This gives the protein CASSRLAGVSYEQYF.